This TCR beta chain was recorded in a study of T cells in Graves' hyperthyroidism and ophthalmopathy (dated 2019 in TCRdb). With respect to the entire study: Peripheral blood samples were taken at the time of initial diagnosis, prior to any treatment. In roughly six Graves' hyperthyroidism patients, the study also compared T-cell repertoires from thyroid tissue with T-cell repertoires from blood. The 75 to 100 discovery patients were divided at random into training and test sets in a 7:3 ratio. The paper describes TCR Vbeta CDR3 sequencing of fewer than 150 peripheral blood samples, made up of under 50 ophthalmopathy patients, approximately 73 hyperthyroidism patients and approximately 17 progressor patients. A discovery cohort of 95 to 100 patients, roughly 43 with Graves' ophthalmopathy and about 60 with stable Graves' hyperthyroidism, was used to find distinguishing TCR V-J signatures. An independent validation cohort of around 20 hyperthyroidism patients and about 15 patients who later progressed to ophthalmopathy tested prospective prediction of ophthalmopathy. After blood sampling, hyperthyroidism patients were treated with methimazole at a starting dose of 30 mg daily, and ophthalmopathy patients were treated with high-dose intravenous methylprednisolone. Overall study results and their limits: No statistical method was used to set the sample size in advance, and investigators knew the group allocation. Most expanded thyroid clonotypes (frequency above 0.001) were also found in blood, which suggests that blood repertoires may mirror thyroid immune responses. In validation, the model predicted progression to ophthalmopathy with roughly 66% sensitivity and 72% to 75% specificity, a median of roughly seven months before onset. Ophthalmopathy was separated from stable hyperthyroidism by a 13 V-J signature model, with around 90% sensitivity and approximately 81% specificity obtained in cross-validation and 80%/75% obtained in testing.

TCR beta CDR3 regions were amplified from RNA transcripts. The first round of RT-PCR for the TCR CDR3 was performed with the HTBI primer set and the Qiagen OneStep RT-PCR kit. Libraries were constructed in a second round of multiplex PCR, after which size selection and purification were carried out. Libraries were sequenced paired-end with 100 bp reads on an Illumina HiSeq2000. The published analysis was carried out like this. Raw data were processed with SOAPnuke, discarding reads with adapters, uncalled bases, mean Phred below 15, or no exact constant-primer or identifier match. COPE v1.2.5 was used to merge high-quality paired reads, and clonotypes were defined as unique nucleotide sequences. Clonotypes were aligned to IMGT TRBV, TRBD and TRBJ reference segments using MiTCR v1.1. The analysis included only V-J combinations with a frequency above 0.0001, which together covered around 99% of the repertoires. The TCS score was defined as the ratio of F50 (clonal expansion) to E x V (chaos), calculated using BLOSUM62-based TCRdist between CDR3 peptides within each V-J. Welch's t-statistics and random forest reduced around 520 V-J features to fewer than 15, which were used in a naive Bayes classifier (R e1071). The public reads were quality trimmed at Q25 with fastp and then assembled into clones with MiXCR by TCRdb, keeping productive beta chains. One record per CDR3 amino acid sequence lists the most common genes and DNA. These V and J calls are TCRdb output, not the study's own analysis. The sample includes about 380,000 distinct CDR3 sequences, with approximately 13% observed a single time. The biggest ten clones account for 11% of the sample.

CDR1 and CDR2 are read off the germline V gene as SQVTM and ANQGSEA. The CDR3 starts with the cysteine, ends with the phenylalanine, and has 14 residues. Only the CDR3 portion is preserved as DNA: 42 bases, with reading frame beginning at the first base. Trimming costs V 1 base and J 1 base, and their ends lie 10 bases apart. Graves' hyperthyroidism was defined as stable when no progression to ophthalmopathy occurred over 18 months of follow-up. Hyperthyroidism patients were newly diagnosed, had a disease duration of under 2 months, and were aged 18 to 65 years. Patients with uncontrolled infections, other autoimmune diseases, pregnancy or lactation were excluded. Clinical symptoms, serum thyroxine and TRAb, thyroid ultrasound, and orbital computed tomography formed the basis for the diagnoses. PBMCs were separated from roughly 10 ml of fresh peripheral blood using Ficoll-Paque density gradient centrifugation. Total RNA was extracted with Trizol reagent, and quality was checked on an Agilent 2100 Bioanalyzer.

This clonotype was counted many times. Its antigen is currently not known. No per-base quality is available; no much larger clone lies one base away. The sequencing sample was made of blood. The chain is assembled from TRBV29-1 and TRBJ2-5; tentative D gene TRBD1, with 5 bases matching. This clonotype was obtained from a woman between 55 and 75 years old with Graves' hyperthyroidism. This receptor carries the CDR3 CSVEGRDSQETQYF. The DNA sequence is as follows: TGCAGCGTTGAAGGCAGGGATAGCCAAGAGACCCAGTACTTC.